This TCR beta chain originates from a study of beta chain features in type 1 diabetes. Study results and caveats: Patients' naive, central memory and Treg TCRB repertoires seemed closer to one another than those of healthy donors.

CD4+ naive, central memory, regulatory and stem cell-like memory subsets were isolated by sorting on CD45RO/CCR7/CD25/CD127/CD95/CD27. TCRB transcripts that were expressed got sequenced, as all of the isolated RNA had been reverse transcribed. Clones were read by immunoSEQ multiplex PCR, and TCRdb kept only the in-frame ones, dropping some. The table includes 900,000 or so clones, roughly 15% detected once. Only a few counts were recorded for this clone. No antigen is known for it. Other nucleotide sequences from this sample produce the same CDR3. The TCR comes from a woman under 30 in good health. Material: naive CD4+ T cells from blood.

The chain's CDR3 is CASSLGPQETQYF. The CDR3 DNA follows: TGCGCCAGCAGCCTGGGACCCCAAGAGACCCAGTACTTC. The chain joins TRBV4-1 to TRBJ2-5; either TRBD1 or TRBD2 may fit D (5 bases each). The germline gives CDR1 MGHRA, CDR2 YSYEKL. V gave up 4 bases and J gave up 1 base, with 7 bases separating them. This CDR3 contains 13 residues.